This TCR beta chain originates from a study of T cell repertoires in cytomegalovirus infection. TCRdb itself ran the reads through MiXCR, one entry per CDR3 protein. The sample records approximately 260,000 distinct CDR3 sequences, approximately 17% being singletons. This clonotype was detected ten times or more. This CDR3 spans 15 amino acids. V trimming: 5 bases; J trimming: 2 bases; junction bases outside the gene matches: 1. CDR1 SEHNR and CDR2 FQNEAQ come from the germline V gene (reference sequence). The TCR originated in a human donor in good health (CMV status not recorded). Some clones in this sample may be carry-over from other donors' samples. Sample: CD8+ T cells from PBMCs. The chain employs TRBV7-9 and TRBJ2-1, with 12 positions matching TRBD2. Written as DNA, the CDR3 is TGTGCCAGCAGCCCTAGCGGGGGGGCCTACAATGAGCAGTTCTTC. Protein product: CASSPSGGAYNEQFF.